The source of this TCR beta chain is a study of blood T cell repertoires in COVID-19. Whole-study context: The United States, Italy and Spain were the sources of the acute and convalescent COVID-19 samples. T cells, B-cell-depleted T cells, or PBMCs provided the cDNA or gDNA that served as material.

Original handling: Nucleated cell number was recorded as an estimate derived from reference gene primer amplification. Sequencing was performed with immunoSEQ multiplex PCR; in TCRdb, only in-frame clones are kept and a portion is missing. V and J calls and clone size are as listed in that table; D and trimming were resolved from the DNA. Of roughly 170,000 clones listed, 86% are singletons. The junction had 3 bases not matched to a gene; V was cut back by 3 bases and J by 4 bases. The germline V gene has CDR1 PRHDT and CDR2 FYEKMQ (reference sequence). The CDR3 contains 14 residues. The sequencing sample was made of peripheral blood. V is TRBV13 and J is TRBJ1-3; 7 bases align to TRBD1. This clonotype originated in a man in his 70s with active or convalescent COVID-19. As DNA, the CDR3 is TGTGCCAGCAGCTTGGGGGGACAGGGAAACACCATATATTTT. Amino acids: CASSLGGQGNTIYF.